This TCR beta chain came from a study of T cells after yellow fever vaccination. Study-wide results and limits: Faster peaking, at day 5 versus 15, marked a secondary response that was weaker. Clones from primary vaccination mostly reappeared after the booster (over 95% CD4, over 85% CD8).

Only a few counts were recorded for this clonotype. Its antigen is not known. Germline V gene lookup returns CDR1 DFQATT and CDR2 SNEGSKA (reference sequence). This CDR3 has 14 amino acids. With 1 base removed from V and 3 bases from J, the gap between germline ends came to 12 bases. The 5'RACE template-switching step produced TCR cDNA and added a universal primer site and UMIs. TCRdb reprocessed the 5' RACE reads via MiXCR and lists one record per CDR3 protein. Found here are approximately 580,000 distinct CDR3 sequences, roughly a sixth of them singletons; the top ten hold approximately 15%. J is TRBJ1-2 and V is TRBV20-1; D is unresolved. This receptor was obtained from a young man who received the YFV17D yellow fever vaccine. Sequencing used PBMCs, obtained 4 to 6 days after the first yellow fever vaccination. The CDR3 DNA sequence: TGCAGTGCTAGAGGACGCCCTAGCCACTATGGCTACACCTTC. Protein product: CSARGRPSHYGYTF.